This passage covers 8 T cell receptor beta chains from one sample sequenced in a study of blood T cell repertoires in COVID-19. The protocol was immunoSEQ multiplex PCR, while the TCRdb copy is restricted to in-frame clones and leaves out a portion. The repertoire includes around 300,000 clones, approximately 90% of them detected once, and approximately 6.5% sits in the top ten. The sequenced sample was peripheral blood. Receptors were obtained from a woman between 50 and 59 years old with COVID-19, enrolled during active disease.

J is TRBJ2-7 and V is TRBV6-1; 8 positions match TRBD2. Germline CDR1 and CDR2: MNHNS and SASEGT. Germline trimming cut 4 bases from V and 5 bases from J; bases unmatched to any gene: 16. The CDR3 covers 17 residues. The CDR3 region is CASSARRGRAGVHEQYF. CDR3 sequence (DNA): TGTGCCAGCAGTGCCCGCCGGGGCCGAGCGGGAGTCCACGAGCAGTACTTC.

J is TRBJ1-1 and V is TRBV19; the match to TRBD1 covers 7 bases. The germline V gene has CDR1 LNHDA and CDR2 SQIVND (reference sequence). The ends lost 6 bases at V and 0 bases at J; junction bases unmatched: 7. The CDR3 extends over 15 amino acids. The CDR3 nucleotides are TGTGCCAGTAGAACATCGGGACAGATGAACACTGAAGCTTTCTTT. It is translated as CASRTSGQMNTEAFF.

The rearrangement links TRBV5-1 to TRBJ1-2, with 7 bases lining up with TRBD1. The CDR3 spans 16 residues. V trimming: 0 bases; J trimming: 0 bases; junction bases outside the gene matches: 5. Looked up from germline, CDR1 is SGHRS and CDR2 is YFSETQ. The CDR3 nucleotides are TGCGCCAGCAGCTTGGTTTATACAGGGGCTAACTATGGCTACACCTTC. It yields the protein CASSLVYTGANYGYTF. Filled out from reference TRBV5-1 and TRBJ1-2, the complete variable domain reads KAGVTQTPRYLIKTRGQQVTLSCSPISGHRSVSWYQQTPGQGLQFLFEYFSETQRNKGNFPGRFSGRQFSNSRSEMNVSTLELGDSALYLCASSLVYTGANYGYTFGSGTRLTVV.

Written as DNA, the CDR3 is TGTGCCTGGAGTCCAAAACCGGGACAGGGCTCCTACGAGCAGTACTTC. This codes for CAWSPKPGQGSYEQYF. The chain joins TRBV30 to TRBJ2-7; 9 bases map to TRBD1. V shed 2 bases and J 0 bases; nucleotides not matched to a gene: 8. This CDR3 contains 16 residues. CDR1 is GTSNPN, CDR2 SVGIG, per germline (reference sequence).

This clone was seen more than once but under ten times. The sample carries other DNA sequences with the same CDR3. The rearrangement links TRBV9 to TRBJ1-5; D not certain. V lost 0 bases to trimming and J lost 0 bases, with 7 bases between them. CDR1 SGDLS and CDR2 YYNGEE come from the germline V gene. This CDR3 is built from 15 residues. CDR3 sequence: CASSVAGDSNQPQHF. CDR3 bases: TGTGCCAGCAGCGTAGCTGGAGATAGCAATCAGCCCCAGCATTTT.

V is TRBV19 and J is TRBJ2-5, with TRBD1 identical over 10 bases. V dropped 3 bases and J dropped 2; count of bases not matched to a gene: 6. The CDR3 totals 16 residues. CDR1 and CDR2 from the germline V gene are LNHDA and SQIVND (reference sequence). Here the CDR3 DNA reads TGTGCCAGTAGTATTGGACAGGGGGTTTTACAAGAGACCCAGTACTTC. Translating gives CASSIGQGVLQETQYF.

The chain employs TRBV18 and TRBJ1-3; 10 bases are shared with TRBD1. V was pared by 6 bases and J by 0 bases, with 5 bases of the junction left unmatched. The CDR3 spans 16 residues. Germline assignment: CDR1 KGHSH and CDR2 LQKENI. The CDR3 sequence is CASSRGQGDSGNTIYF. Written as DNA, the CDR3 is TGTGCCAGCTCGCGTGGACAGGGGGACTCTGGAAACACCATATATTTT.

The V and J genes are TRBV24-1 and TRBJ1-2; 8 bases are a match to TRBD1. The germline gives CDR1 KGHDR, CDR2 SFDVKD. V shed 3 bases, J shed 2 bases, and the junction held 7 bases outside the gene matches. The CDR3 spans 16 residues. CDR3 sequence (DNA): TGTGCCACCAGTGATATCAGACAGGGGTGGAACTATGGCTACACCTTC. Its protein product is CATSDIRQGWNYGYTF.